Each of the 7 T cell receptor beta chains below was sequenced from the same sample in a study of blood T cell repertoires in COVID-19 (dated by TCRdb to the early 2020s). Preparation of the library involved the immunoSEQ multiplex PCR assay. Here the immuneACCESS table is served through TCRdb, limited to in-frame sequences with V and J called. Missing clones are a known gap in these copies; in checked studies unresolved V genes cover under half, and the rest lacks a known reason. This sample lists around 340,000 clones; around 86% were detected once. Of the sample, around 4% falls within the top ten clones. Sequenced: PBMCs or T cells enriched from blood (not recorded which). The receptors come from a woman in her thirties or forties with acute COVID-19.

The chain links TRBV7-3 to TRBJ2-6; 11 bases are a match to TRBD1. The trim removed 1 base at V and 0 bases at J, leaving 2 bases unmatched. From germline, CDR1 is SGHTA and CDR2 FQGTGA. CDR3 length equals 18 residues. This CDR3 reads CASSLRGTGGSGANVLTF. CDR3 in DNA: TGTGCCAGCAGCTTAAGGGGGACAGGGGGCTCTGGGGCCAACGTCCTGACTTTC.

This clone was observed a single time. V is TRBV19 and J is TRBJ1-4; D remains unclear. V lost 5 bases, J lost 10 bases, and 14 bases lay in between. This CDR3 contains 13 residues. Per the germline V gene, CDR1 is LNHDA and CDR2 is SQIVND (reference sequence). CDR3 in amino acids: CASSLPGSVKLFF. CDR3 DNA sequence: TGTGCCAGTAGTTTGCCAGGCTCGGTAAAACTGTTTTTT.

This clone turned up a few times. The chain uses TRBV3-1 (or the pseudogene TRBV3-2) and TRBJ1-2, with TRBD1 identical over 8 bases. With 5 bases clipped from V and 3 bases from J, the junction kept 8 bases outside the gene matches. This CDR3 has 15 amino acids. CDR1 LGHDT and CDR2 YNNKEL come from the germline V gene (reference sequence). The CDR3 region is CASSLPGQAYYGYTF. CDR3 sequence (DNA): TGTGCCAGCAGCTTGCCGGGACAGGCCTACTATGGCTACACCTTC.

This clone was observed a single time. The CDR3 spells CATSRARAPTQYF. CDR3 nucleotide sequence: TGTGCCACCAGCAGAGCTCGCGCCCCTACGCAGTATTTT. This chain uses TRBV15 with TRBJ2-3; D gene unclear. This CDR3 is built from 13 residues. The V gene lost 1 base and the J gene lost 8 bases, with 10 bases spanning the gap. The germline V gene encodes CDR1 LNHNV and CDR2 YYDKDF (reference sequence). The whole variable domain, filled in from reference TRBV15 and TRBJ2-3, reads DAMVIQNPRYQVTQFGKPVTLSCSQTLNHNVMYWYQQKSSQAPKLLFHYYDKDFNNEADTPDNFQSRRPNTSFCFLDIRSPGLGDTAMYLCATSRARAPTQYFGPGTRLTVL.

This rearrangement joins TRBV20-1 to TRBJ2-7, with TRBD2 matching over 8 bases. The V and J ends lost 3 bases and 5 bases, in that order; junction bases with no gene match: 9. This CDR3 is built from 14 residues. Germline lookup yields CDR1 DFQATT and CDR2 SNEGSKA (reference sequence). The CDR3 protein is CSASGRGGSDEQYF. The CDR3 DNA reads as TGCAGTGCTAGTGGACGGGGGGGCTCGGACGAGCAGTACTTC.

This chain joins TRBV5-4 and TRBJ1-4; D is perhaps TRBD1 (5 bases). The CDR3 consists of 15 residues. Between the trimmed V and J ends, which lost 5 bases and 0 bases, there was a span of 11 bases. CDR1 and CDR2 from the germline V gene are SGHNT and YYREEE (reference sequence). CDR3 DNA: TGTGCCAGCAGGCGTGGGGCGGCAACTAATGAAAAACTGTTTTTT. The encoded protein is CASRRGAATNEKLFF.

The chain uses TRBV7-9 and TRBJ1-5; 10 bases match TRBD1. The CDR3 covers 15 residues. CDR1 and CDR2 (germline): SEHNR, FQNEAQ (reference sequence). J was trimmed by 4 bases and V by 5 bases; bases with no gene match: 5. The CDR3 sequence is CASSHGTGDNQPQHF. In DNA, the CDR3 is TGTGCCAGCAGCCATGGGACAGGGGATAATCAGCCCCAGCATTTT.